Listed below are T cell receptor beta chains from one sample, sequenced in a study of T cell responses to AZD1222 COVID-19 vaccine. Some clones are missing from TCRdb's copy, which holds only in-frame ones; the method was immunoSEQ multiplex PCR. The sample has under 150,000 clones; around 89% are singletons. Sequenced here: peripheral blood, sampled on day 0 of AZD1222 vaccination. These receptors came from an adult in good health. CDR3s include the opening cysteine and the closing phenylalanine or tryptophan. D genes are given only for firm matches. Part of the rows lack a size; the others show once, few, many or a class for expanded clones.

v_call	d_call	j_call	clone_size	cdr3_aa	cdr3_nt
TRBV6-4	NA	TRBJ2-7	NA	CFMAARSYEQYF	TGTTTTATGGCCGCAAGAAGCTACGAGCAGTACTTC
TRBV7-2	TRBD2	TRBJ2-5	NA	CASSLASLAGGHRQETQYF	TGTGCCAGCAGCTTAGCGAGCCTAGCGGGGGGGCATCGTCAAGAGACCCAGTACTTC
TRBV5-1	NA	TRBJ1-1	NA	CASSHASQGNTEAFF	TGCGCCAGCAGCCATGCCTCACAGGGGAACACTGAAGCTTTCTTT
TRBV5-1	NA	TRBJ1-1	NA	CASSLIGARVTEAFF	TGCGCCAGCAGCTTGATTGGGGCCCGGGTCACTGAAGCTTTCTTT
TRBV19	NA	TRBJ1-4	NA	CASSIGGKKLFF	TGTGCCAGTAGTATAGGAGGAAAAAAACTGTTTTTT
TRBV29-1	TRBD2	TRBJ2-3	NA	CSGGRASGGLPDTQYF	TGCAGCGGTGGCCGCGCTAGCGGGGGGTTACCAGATACGCAGTATTTT
TRBV2	TRBD2	TRBJ2-5	NA	CASSLAGYETQYF	TGTGCCAGCAGCCTAGCGGGCTACGAGACCCAGTACTTC
TRBV6-1	TRBD2	TRBJ2-5	NA	CASSEAYSGSQETQYF	TGTGCCAGCAGTGAAGCGTATAGCGGGTCTCAAGAGACCCAGTACTTC
TRBV10-3	NA	TRBJ1-2	NA	CAIRQVEGGNGYTF	TGTGCCATCCGACAGGTAGAAGGCGGGAATGGCTACACCTTC
TRBV15	NA	TRBJ1-3	NA	CATSRMVSGNTIYF	TGTGCCACCAGCAGAATGGTCTCTGGAAACACCATATATTTT
TRBV30	NA	TRBJ1-2	NA	CAWSTPRGLGGYTF	TGTGCCTGGAGCACCCCCCGGGGTTTGGGTGGCTACACCTTC
TRBV4-1	NA	TRBJ1-5	NA	CASSQGALGNQPQHF	TGCGCCAGCAGCCAAGGCGCATTAGGCAATCAGCCCCAGCATTTT
TRBV20-1	NA	TRBJ1-2	NA	CSARAGYGYTF	TGCAGTGCCCGCGCAGGGTATGGCTACACCTTC
TRBV6-2/TRBV6-3	NA	TRBJ1-5	NA	CASSYSGVNQPQHF	TGTGCCAGCAGTTACTCGGGGGTAAATCAGCCCCAGCATTTT
TRBV19	NA	TRBJ1-1	NA	CASMRRADTEAFF	TGTGCCAGTATGCGGAGGGCGGACACTGAAGCTTTCTTT
TRBV6-5	NA	TRBJ1-1	NA	CASRASGQGNTEAFF	TGTGCCAGCAGGGCAAGCGGGCAGGGTAACACTGAAGCTTTCTTT
TRBV28	TRBD1	TRBJ1-1	NA	CASSSTGEETEAFF	TGTGCCAGCAGTTCTACAGGGGAGGAGACTGAAGCTTTCTTT
TRBV7-9	NA	TRBJ2-7	NA	CASRNSGQEGSEQYF	TGTGCCAGCAGGAACTCGGGGCAGGAGGGGTCCGAGCAGTACTTC
TRBV12-3/TRBV12-4	NA	TRBJ2-4	NA	CASSFPRLDIQYF	TGTGCCAGCAGTTTCCCCCGGCTGGACATTCAGTACTTC
TRBV30	NA	TRBJ1-2	NA	CAWSVRLRTDGYTF	TGTGCCTGGAGTGTACGGTTAAGGACGGATGGCTACACCTTC
TRBV27	NA	TRBJ2-2	NA	CASSGGPSPGELFF	TGTGCCAGCAGCGGGGGCCCGTCCCCCGGGGAGCTGTTTTTT
TRBV24-1	NA	TRBJ1-6	NA	CATSDSGRTNSPLHF	TGTGCCACCAGTGACTCGGGACGGACTAATTCACCCCTCCACTTT
TRBV18	NA	TRBJ1-1	once	CASSPPNENTEAFF	TGTGCCAGCTCACCACCGAATGAGAACACTGAAGCTTTCTTT
TRBV7-3	NA	TRBJ2-5	NA	CASSLGGFQETQYF	TGTGCCAGCAGCTTAGGGGGCTTCCAAGAGACCCAGTACTTC
TRBV11-2	TRBD1	TRBJ1-2	NA	CASSLPTGAAYGYTF	TGTGCCAGCAGCCTGCCGACAGGGGCGGCCTATGGCTACACCTTC
TRBV7-9	NA	TRBJ2-2	NA	CASSLQTANTGELFF	TGTGCCAGCAGCTTACAGACAGCGAACACCGGGGAGCTGTTTTTT
TRBV7-2	TRBD1	TRBJ1-1	few	CASSFLTGDSEAFF	TGTGCCAGCAGCTTTCTGACAGGGGACTCTGAAGCTTTCTTT
TRBV11-2	NA	TRBJ2-1	NA	CASSLDTLNEQFF	TGTGCCAGCAGCTTAGACACACTCAATGAGCAGTTCTTC
TRBV3-1/TRBV3-2	NA	TRBJ2-5	NA	CAPHYSEETQYF	TGTGCCCCTCATTACAGCGAAGAGACCCAGTACTTC
TRBV6-5	NA	TRBJ1-2	few	CASSRLGGDYGYTF	TGTGCCAGCAGTCGCCTCGGGGGGGACTATGGCTACACCTTC
TRBV15	TRBD1	TRBJ2-1	NA	CATSRDLDREYNEQFF	TGTGCCACCAGCAGAGATCTGGACAGGGAATACAATGAGCAGTTCTTC
TRBV6-5	TRBD2	TRBJ2-1	NA	CASSYSSGVNNEQFF	TGTGCCAGCAGTTACTCCAGCGGGGTGAACAATGAGCAGTTCTTC
TRBV7-2	NA	TRBJ1-5	NA	CASSLSSSNQPQHF	TGTGCCAGCAGCTTATCTAGCAGCAATCAGCCCCAGCATTTT
TRBV7-3	TRBD1	TRBJ2-1	NA	CASSPGQGTYNEQFF	TGTGCCAGCAGCCCCGGACAGGGGACCTACAATGAGCAGTTCTTC
TRBV2	TRBD1	TRBJ1-2	NA	CASTSRGRGEDDYTF	TGTGCCAGCACTTCCAGGGGGAGAGGGGAGGATGACTACACCTTC
TRBV9	NA	TRBJ2-2	few	CASSPRLGTNTGELFF	TGTGCCAGCAGCCCTCGACTAGGGACAAACACCGGGGAGCTGTTTTTT
TRBV27	NA	TRBJ1-2	NA	CASSDNYGYTF	TGTGCCAGCAGCGATAACTATGGCTACACCTTC
TRBV6-2/TRBV6-3	TRBD1	TRBJ1-1	once	CASSTWTGVIATEAFF	TGTGCCAGCAGTACCTGGACAGGGGTGATTGCCACTGAAGCTTTCTTT
TRBV9	NA	TRBJ1-2	NA	CASRYEQGYGYTF	TGTGCCAGCAGGTATGAGCAGGGCTATGGCTACACCTTC
TRBV6-5	TRBD1	TRBJ2-1	NA	CASKSDRGRYNEQFF	TGTGCCAGCAAAAGCGACAGGGGACGCTACAATGAGCAGTTCTTC
TRBV9	TRBD1	TRBJ1-3	NA	CASSPRPGQGANGNTIYF	TGTGCCAGCAGCCCGAGACCGGGACAGGGGGCTAATGGAAACACCATATATTTT
TRBV5-4	TRBD1	TRBJ1-5	NA	CASSLDRAGNQPQHF	TGTGCCAGCAGCCTCGACAGGGCAGGGAATCAGCCCCAGCATTTT
TRBV18	NA	TRBJ1-5	NA	CASSRAGGGNQPQHF	TGTGCCAGCTCACGTGCGGGGGGGGGCAATCAGCCCCAGCATTTT
TRBV7-2	NA	TRBJ2-7	NA	CASSPRSRARGYEQYF	TGTGCCAGCAGCCCCAGGAGTAGGGCCCGGGGGTACGAGCAGTACTTC
TRBV2	TRBD1	TRBJ2-7	NA	CASSESRTGNYEQYF	TGTGCCAGCAGTGAATCCCGGACAGGGAACTACGAGCAGTACTTC
TRBV9	TRBD1	TRBJ2-2	NA	CASSAGQGRAGELFF	TGTGCCAGCAGCGCCGGACAGGGTAGGGCCGGGGAGCTGTTTTTT